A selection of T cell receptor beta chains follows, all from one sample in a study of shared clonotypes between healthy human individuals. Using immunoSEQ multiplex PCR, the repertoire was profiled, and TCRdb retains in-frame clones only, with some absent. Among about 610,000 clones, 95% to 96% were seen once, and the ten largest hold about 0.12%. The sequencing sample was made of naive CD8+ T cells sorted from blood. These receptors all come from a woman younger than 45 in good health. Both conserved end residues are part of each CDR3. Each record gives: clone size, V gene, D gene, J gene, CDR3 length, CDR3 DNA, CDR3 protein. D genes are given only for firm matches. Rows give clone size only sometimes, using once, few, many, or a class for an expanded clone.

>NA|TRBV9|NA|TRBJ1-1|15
TGTGCCAGCAGCGTAGATGGGGGCATGAACACTGAAGCTTTCTTT
CASSVDGGMNTEAFF
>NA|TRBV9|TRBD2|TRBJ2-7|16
TGTGCCAGCAGCGTAGAAGGCGGGAGACTCTCCTACGAGCAGTACTTC
CASSVEGGRLSYEQYF
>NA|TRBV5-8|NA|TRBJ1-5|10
TGTGCCAGCGGAGATCAGCCCCAGCATTTT
CASGDQPQHF
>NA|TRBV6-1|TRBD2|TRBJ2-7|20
TGTGCCAGCAGTGAACCTGACCGCTGGCGGGAGGGTACCCTCGCCTACGAGCAGTACTTC
CASSEPDRWREGTLAYEQYF
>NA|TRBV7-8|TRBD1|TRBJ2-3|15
TGTGCCAGCAGCTTAGAGGGGGCCTCCACAGATACGCAGTATTTT
CASSLEGASTDTQYF
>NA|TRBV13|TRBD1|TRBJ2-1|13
TGTGCCAGCAGCCGGGACAGCTACAATGAGCAGTTCTTC
CASSRDSYNEQFF
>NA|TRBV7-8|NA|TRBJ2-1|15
TGTGCCAGCAGCCGAGGACTATCCTCCTACAATGAGCAGTTCTTC
CASSRGLSSYNEQFF
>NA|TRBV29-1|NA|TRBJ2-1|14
TGCAGCGTTGAAGACCGTATTAGCTACAATGAGCAGTTCTTC
CSVEDRISYNEQFF
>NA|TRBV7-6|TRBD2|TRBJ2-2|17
TGTGCCAGCAGGATAGAGGTCATGACTAGCGGAACCGGGGAGCTGTTTTTT
CASRIEVMTSGTGELFF
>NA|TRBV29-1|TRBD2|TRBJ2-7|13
TGCAGCGCCGGGGGGGGCGACTCCTACGAGCAGTACTTC
CSAGGGDSYEQYF
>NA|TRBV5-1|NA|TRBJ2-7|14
TGCGCCAGCAGCTTGGAGGCGGCCTCCTACGAGCAGTACTTC
CASSLEAASYEQYF
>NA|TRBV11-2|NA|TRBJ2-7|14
TGTGCCAGCAGTCCTTGGGACCGGGCTTACGAGCAGTACTTC
CASSPWDRAYEQYF
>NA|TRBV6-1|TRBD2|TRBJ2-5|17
TGTGCCAGCAGTGAATGGGAGGGGTATGAGGTCGTAGAGACCCAGTACTTC
CASSEWEGYEVVETQYF
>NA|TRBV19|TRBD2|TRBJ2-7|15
TGTGCCAGTAGTATACCAGCGGGAGGGACCTACGAGCAGTACTTC
CASSIPAGGTYEQYF
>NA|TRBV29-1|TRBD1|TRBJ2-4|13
TGCAGCACGGGACAGTCCACTGAAAACATTCAGTACTTC
CSTGQSTENIQYF
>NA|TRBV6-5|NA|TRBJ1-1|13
TGTGCCAGCATCCAGCAGGGGAACACTGAAGCTTTCTTT
CASIQQGNTEAFF
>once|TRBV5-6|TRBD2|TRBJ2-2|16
TGTGCCAGCAGCTGGGGACTAGCGGGAGATACCGGGGAGCTGTTTTTT
CASSWGLAGDTGELFF
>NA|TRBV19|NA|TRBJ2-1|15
TGTGCCAGTAGGGCAACTAGTTACTCCTACAATGAGCAGTTCTTC
CASRATSYSYNEQFF
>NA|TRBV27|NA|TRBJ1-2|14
TGTGCCAGCAGTTTTAGACAGGCCAACTATGGCTACACCTTC
CASSFRQANYGYTF
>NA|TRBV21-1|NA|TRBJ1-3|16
TGTGCCAGCAGCCTCCCGGAACCGGACAAGGGATACACCATATATTTT
CASSLPEPDKGYTIYF
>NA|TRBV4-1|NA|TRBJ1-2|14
TGCGCCAGCAGCCAAGGGGCGGACTACTATGGCTACACCTTC
CASSQGADYYGYTF
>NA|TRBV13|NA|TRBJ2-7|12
TGTGCCAGCAGCTTAGGGGGTCCCGAGCAGTACTTC
CASSLGGPEQYF
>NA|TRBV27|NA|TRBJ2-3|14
TGTGCCTCCAGGGGAAGCGGACTCACAGATACGCAGTATTTT
CASRGSGLTDTQYF
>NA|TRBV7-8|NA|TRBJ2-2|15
TGTGCCAGCAGCCAAAGGACCGGGAACACCGGGGAGCTGTTTTTT
CASSQRTGNTGELFF
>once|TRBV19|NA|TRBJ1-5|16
TGTGCCAGTAGTATGGGACGGGGGGATGGCAATCAGCCCCAGCATTTT
CASSMGRGDGNQPQHF
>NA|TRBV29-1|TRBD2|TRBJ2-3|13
TGCAGCGCACCCCGGGACTACACAGATACGCAGTATTTT
CSAPRDYTDTQYF
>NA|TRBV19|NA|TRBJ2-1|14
TGTGCCAGTAGTACTGACAGCGCAGTCGATGAGCAGTTCTTC
CASSTDSAVDEQFF
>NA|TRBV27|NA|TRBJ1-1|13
TGTGCCAGCAGTTTTACAGGGTACACTGAAGCTTTCTTT
CASSFTGYTEAFF
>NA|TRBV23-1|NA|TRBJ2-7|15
TGCGCCAGCAGTCTCCCGGGGTCTCGGGTCCTCGAGCAGTACTTC
CASSLPGSRVLEQYF
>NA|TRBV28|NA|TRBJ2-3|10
TGTGCCAGCAGCGATGATACGCAGTATTTT
CASSDDTQYF
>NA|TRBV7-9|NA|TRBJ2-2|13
TGTGCCAGCAGCCCCGCCGGTTCCGGGGAGCTGTTTTTT
CASSPAGSGELFF
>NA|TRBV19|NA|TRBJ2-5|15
TGTGCCAGTAGTATGGGGTCAGGGAGACGAGAGACCCAGTACTTC
CASSMGSGRRETQYF
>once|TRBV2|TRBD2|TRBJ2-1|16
TGTGCCAGCAGCCATAAGACTAGCGGGCAATACAATGAGCAGTTCTTC
CASSHKTSGQYNEQFF
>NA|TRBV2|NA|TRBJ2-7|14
TGTGCCAGACAGACGACAGGTCCTTCCTACGAGCAGTACTTC
CARQTTGPSYEQYF
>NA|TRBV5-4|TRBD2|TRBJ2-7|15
TGTGCCAGCAGCTCAAGACTAGCGGGAGCCCACGAGCAGTACTTC
CASSSRLAGAHEQYF
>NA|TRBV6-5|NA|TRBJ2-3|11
TGTGCCAGCACTATCGGGGATACGCAGTATTTT
CASTIGDTQYF
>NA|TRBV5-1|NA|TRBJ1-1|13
TGCGCCAGCCGAGAGCGAGGGAACACTGAAGCTTTCTTT
CASRERGNTEAFF
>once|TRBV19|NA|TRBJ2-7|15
TGTGCCAGTAGTATTAACACTAATTTGGGAGGCGAGCAGTACTTC
CASSINTNLGGEQYF
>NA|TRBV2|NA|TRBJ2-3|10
TGTGCCAGAAGCTTGGATACGCAGTATTTT
CARSLDTQYF
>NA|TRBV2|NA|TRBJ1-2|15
TGTGCCAGCAGGGAAATCCAACAGGGATTCTATGGCTACACCTTC
CASREIQQGFYGYTF